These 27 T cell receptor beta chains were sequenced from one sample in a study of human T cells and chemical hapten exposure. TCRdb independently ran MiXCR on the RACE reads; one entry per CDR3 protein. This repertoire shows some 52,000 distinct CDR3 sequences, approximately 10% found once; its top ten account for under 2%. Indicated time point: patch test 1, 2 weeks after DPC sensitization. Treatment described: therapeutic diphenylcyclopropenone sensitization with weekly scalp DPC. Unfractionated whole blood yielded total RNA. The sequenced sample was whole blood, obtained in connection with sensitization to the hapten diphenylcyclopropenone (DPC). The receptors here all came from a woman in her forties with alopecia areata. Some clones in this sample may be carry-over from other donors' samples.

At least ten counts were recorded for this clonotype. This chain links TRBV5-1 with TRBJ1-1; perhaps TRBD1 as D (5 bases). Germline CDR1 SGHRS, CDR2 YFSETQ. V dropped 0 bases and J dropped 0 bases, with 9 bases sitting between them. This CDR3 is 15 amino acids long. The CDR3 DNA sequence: TGCGCCAGCAGCTTGGGGGGGTCGATGAACACTGAAGCTTTCTTT. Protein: CASSLGGSMNTEAFF. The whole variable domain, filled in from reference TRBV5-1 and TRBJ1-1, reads KAGVTQTPRYLIKTRGQQVTLSCSPISGHRSVSWYQQTPGQGLQFLFEYFSETQRNKGNFPGRFSGRQFSNSRSEMNVSTLELGDSALYLCASSLGGSMNTEAFFGQGTRLTVV.

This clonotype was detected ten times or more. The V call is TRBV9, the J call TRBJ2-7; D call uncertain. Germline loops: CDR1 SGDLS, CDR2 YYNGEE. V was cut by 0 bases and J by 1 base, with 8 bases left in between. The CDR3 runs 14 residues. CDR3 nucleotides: TGTGCCAGCAGCGTAGCAACGGATTCCTACGAGCAGTACTTC. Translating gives CASSVATDSYEQYF.

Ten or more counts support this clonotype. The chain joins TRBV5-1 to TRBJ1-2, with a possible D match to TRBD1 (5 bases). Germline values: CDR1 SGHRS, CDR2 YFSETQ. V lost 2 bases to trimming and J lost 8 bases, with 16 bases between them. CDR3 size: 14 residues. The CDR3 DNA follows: TGCGCCAGCAGCTTCGGAGGGACGGTTGGGGGCTACACCTTC. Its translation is CASSFGGTVGGYTF. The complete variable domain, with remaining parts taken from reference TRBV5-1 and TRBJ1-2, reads KAGVTQTPRYLIKTRGQQVTLSCSPISGHRSVSWYQQTPGQGLQFLFEYFSETQRNKGNFPGRFSGRQFSNSRSEMNVSTLELGDSALYLCASSFGGTVGGYTFGSGTRLTVV.

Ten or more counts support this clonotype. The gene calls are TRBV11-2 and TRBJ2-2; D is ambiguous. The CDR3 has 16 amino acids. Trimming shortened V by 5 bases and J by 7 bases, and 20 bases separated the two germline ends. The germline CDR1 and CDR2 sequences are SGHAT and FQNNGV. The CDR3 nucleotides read TGTGCCAGCAGCCTTGGATTGAGGTTTAGTCACGGGGAGCTGTTTTTT. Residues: CASSLGLRFSHGELFF.

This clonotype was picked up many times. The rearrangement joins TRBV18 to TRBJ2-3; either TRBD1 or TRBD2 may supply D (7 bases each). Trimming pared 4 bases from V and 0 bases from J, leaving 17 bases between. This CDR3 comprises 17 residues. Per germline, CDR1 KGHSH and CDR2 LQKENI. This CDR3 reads CASSHKRDSYSTDTQYF. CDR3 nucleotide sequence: TGTGCCAGCTCACATAAGCGGGACAGCTACAGCACAGATACGCAGTATTTT.

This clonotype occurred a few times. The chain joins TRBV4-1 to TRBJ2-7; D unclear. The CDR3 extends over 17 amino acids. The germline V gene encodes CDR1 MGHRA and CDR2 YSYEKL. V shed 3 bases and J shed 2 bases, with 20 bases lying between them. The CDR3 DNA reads TGCGCCAGCAGCCAGTCAACGTTGAGCAGGCCCACCTACGAGCAGTACTTC. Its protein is CASSQSTLSRPTYEQYF.

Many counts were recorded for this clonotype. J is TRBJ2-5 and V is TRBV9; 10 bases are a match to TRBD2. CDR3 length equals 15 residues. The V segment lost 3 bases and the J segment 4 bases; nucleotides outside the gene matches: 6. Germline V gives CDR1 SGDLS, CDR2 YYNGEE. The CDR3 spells CASSGVAGGPETQYF. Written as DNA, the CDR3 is TGTGCCAGCAGCGGGGTAGCGGGAGGACCAGAGACCCAGTACTTC.

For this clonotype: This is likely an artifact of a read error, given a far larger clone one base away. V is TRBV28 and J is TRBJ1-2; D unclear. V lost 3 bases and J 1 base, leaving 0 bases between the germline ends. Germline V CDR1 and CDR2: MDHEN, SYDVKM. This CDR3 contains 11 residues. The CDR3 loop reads CASSFNYGYTF. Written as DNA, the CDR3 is TGTGCCAGCAGTTTTAACTATGGCTACACCTTC.

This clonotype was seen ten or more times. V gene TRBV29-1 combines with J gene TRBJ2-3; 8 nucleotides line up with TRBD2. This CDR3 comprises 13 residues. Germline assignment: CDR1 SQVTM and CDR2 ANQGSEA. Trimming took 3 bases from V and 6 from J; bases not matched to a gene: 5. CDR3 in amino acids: CSVETSVTDTQYF. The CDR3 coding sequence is TGCAGCGTTGAGACTAGCGTAACCGATACGCAGTATTTT.

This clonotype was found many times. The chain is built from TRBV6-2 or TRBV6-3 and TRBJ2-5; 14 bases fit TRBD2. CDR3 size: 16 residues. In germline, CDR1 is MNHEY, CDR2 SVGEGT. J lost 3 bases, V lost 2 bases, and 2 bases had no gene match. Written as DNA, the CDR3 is TGTGCCAGCAGTTACCCGGGACTAGCGGGGGAAGAGACCCAGTACTTC. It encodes CASSYPGLAGEETQYF.

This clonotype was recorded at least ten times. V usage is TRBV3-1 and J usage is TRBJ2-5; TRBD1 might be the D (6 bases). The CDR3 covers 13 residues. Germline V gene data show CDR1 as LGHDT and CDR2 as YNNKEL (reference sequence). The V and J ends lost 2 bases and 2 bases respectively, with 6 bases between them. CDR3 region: CASSQTGQETQYF. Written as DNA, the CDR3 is TGTGCCAGCAGCCAAACAGGGCAAGAGACCCAGTACTTC.

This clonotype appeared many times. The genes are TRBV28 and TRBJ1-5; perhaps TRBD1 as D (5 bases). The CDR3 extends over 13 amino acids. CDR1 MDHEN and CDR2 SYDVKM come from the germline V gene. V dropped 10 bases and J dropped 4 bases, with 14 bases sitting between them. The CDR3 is CATSGAWNQPQHF. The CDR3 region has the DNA TGTGCCACCTCTGGGGCGTGGAATCAGCCCCAGCATTTT.

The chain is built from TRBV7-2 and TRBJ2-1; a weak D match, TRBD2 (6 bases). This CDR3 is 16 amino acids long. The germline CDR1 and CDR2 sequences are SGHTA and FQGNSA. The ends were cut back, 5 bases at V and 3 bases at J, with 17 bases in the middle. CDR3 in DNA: TGTGCCAGCAGCCTTGCGGGTAGCGGCAACTACAATGAGCAGTTCTTC. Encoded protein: CASSLAGSGNYNEQFF.

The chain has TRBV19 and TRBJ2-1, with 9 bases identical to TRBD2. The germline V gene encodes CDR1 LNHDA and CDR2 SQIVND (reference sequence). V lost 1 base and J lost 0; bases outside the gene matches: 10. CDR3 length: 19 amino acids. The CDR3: CASSIGPPSGVSSYNEQFF. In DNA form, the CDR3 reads TGTGCCAGTAGTATAGGGCCTCCTAGCGGGGTAAGCTCCTACAATGAGCAGTTCTTC.

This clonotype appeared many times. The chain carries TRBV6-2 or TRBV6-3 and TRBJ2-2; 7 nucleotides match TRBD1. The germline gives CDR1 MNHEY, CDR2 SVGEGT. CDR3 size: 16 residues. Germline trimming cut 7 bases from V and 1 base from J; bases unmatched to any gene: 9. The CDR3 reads CASIQDRSGNTGELFF. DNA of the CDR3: TGTGCCAGCATCCAGGACAGGAGTGGGAACACCGGGGAGCTGTTTTTT.

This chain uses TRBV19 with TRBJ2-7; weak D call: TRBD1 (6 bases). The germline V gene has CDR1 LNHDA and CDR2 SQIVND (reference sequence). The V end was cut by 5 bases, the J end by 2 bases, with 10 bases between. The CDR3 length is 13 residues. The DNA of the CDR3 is TGTGCCAGTAGTGTCAGACAGGCCTACGAGCAGTACTTC. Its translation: CASSVRQAYEQYF. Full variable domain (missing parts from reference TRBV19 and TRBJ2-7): DGGITQSPKYLFRKEGQNVTLSCEQNLNHDAMYWYRQDPGQGLRLIYYSQIVNDFQKGDIAEGYSVSREKKESFPLTVTSAQKNPTAFYLCASSVRQAYEQYFGPGTRLTVT.

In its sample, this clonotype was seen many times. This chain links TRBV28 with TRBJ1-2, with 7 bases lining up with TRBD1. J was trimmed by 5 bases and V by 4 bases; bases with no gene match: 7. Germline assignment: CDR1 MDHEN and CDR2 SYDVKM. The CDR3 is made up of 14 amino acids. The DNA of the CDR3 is TGTGCCAGCAGTTCCGGGACAGCTTCGTATGGCTACACCTTC. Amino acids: CASSSGTASYGYTF.

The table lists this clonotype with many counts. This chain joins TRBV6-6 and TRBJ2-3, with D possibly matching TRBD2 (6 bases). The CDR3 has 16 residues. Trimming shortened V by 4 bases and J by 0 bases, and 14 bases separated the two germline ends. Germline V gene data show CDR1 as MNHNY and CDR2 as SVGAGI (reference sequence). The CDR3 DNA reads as TGTGCCAGCAGTTGCCCACCGGGACTTAGCACAGATACGCAGTATTTT. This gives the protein CASSCPPGLSTDTQYF.

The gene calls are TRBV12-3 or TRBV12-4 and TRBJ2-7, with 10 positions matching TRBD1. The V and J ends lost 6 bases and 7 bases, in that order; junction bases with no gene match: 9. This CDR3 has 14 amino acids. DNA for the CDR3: TGTGCCAGCAGCCCTCGACAGGGGGCCCAAGAGCAGTACTTC. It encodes CASSPRQGAQEQYF.

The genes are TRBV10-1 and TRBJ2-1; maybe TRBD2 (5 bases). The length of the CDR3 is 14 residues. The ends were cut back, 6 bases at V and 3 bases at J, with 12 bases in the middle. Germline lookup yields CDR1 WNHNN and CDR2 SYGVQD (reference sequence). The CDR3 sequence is CASSKTGIYNEQFF. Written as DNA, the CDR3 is TGCGCCAGCAGCAAAACCGGGATCTACAATGAGCAGTTCTTC.

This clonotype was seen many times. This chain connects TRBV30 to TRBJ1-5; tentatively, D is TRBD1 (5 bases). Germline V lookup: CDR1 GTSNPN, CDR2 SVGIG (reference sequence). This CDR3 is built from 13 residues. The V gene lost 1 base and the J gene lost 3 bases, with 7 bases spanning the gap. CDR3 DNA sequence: TGTGCCTGGAGTGAGGGGCCCAATCAGCCCCAGCATTTT. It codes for CAWSEGPNQPQHF.

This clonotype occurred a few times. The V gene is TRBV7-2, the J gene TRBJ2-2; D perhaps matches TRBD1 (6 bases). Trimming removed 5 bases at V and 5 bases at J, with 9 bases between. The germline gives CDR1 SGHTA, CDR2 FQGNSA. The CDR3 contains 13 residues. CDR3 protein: CASSPQGTGELFF. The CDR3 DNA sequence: TGTGCCAGCAGCCCCCAGGGGACCGGGGAGCTGTTTTTT.

CDR3 residues: CSAETSGSYNEQFF. For the CDR3, the DNA is TGCAGTGCCGAAACTAGCGGCAGCTACAATGAGCAGTTCTTC. This rearrangement joins TRBV20-1 to TRBJ2-1, with 8 bases aligning to TRBD2. Germline lookup yields CDR1 DFQATT and CDR2 SNEGSKA (reference sequence). The junction had 7 bases not matched to a gene; V was cut back by 6 bases and J by 3 bases. The CDR3 sequence is 14 residues long.

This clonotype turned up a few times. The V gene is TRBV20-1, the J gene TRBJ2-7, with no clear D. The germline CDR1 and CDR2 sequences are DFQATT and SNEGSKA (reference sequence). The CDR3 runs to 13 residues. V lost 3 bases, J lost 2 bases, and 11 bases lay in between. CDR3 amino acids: CSARAPSPYEQYF. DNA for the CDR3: TGCAGTGCTAGGGCTCCTTCCCCCTACGAGCAGTACTTC.

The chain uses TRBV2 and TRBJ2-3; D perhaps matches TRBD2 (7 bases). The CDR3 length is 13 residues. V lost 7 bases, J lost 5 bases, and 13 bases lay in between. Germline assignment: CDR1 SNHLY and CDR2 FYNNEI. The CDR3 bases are TGTGCCAGCACCCTGGGGGGGCTAGATACGCAGTATTTT. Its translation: CASTLGGLDTQYF.

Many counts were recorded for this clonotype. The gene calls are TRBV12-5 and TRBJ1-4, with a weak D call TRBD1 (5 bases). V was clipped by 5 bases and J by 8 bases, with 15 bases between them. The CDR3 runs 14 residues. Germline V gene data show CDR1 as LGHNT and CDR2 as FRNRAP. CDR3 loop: CASGPSGYGEKLFF. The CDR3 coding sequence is TGTGCTAGTGGTCCCTCAGGGTATGGGGAAAAACTGTTTTTT.

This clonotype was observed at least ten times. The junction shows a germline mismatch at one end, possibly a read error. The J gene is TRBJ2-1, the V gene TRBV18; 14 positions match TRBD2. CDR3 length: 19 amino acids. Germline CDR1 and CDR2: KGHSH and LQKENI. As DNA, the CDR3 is TGTGCCAGCTCATCACCCGGGACTAGCGGGAGAGGCTCCTACAATGAGCAGTTCTTC. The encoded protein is CASSSPGTSGRGSYNEQFF. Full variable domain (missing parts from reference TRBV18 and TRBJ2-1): NAGVMQNPRHLVRRRGQEARLRCSPMKGHSHVYWYRQLPEEGLKFMVYLQKENIIDESGMPKERFSAEFPKEGPSILRIQQVVRGDSAAYFCASSSPGTSGRGSYNEQFFGPGTRLTVL.